This T cell receptor (beta chain) was recorded in a study of cytomegalovirus exposure and HLA in healthy donors. Study-wide context: The 95 to 150 validation repertoires, a later analysis reported, used the same platform as the roughly 610 first-cohort repertoires. Regarding the study as a whole: The classifier reportedly diagnosed cytomegalovirus status with high sensitivity and specificity.

The V end was cut by 5 bases, the J end by 1 base, with 14 bases between. CDR3 length: 15 residues. The germline V gene encodes CDR1 LNHDA and CDR2 SQIVND (reference sequence). Method: immunoSEQ multiplex PCR; TCRdb's copy keeps in-frame clones and lacks some. Of 110,000 or so clones listed, about 87% are singletons. Comment on this clone: The antigen remains unidentified.

The source of this sequence is a man in his late teens or twenties in good health and CMV-seronegative. Sequenced sample: PBMCs. The J gene is TRBJ2-5, the V gene TRBV19, with D maybe TRBD1 (6 bases). The CDR3, as DNA: TGTGCCAGTAGTCGAGGGCAGGGGCGCCAAGAGACCCAGTACTTC. Encoded protein: CASSRGQGRQETQYF. The full variable domain, its missing parts supplied by reference TRBV19 and TRBJ2-5, is DGGITQSPKYLFRKEGQNVTLSCEQNLNHDAMYWYRQDPGQGLRLIYYSQIVNDFQKGDIAEGYSVSREKKESFPLTVTSAQKNPTAFYLCASSRGQGRQETQYFGPGTRLLVL.